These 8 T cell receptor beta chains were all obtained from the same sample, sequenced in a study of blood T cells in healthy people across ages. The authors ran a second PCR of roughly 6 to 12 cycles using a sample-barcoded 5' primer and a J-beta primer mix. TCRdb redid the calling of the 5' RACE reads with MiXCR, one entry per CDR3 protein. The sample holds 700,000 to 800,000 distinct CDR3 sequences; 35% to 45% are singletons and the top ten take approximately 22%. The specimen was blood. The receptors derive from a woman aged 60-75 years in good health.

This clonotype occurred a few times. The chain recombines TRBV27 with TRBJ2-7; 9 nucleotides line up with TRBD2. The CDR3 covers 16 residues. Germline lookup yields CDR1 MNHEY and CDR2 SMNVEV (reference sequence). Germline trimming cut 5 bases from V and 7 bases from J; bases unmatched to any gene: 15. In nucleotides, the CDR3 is TGTGCCAGCAGTCGCCTAGCGGGATTTTTCTACAATGAGCAGTACTTC. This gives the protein CASSRLAGFFYNEQYF.

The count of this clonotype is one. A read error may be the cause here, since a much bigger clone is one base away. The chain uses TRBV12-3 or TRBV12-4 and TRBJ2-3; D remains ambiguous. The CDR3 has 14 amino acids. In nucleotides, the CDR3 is TGTGCCAGCAGCTCAGGTTTTAGCACAGCTACGCAGTATTTT. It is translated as CASSSGFSTATQYF.

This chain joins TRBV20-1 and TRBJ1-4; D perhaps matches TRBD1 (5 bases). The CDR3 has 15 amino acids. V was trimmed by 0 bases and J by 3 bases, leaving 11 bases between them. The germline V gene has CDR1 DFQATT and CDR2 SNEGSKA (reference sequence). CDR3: CSARDFSTANEKLFF. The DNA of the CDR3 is TGCAGTGCTAGAGATTTTTCGACAGCTAATGAAAAACTGTTTTTT.

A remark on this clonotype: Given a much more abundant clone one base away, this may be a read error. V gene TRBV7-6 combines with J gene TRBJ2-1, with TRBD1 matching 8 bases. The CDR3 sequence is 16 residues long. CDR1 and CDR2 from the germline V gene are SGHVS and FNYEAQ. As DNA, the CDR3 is TGTGCCGGCAGCAGATCGTCGGGACAGGCGATTATTGAGCAGTTCTTC. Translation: CAGSRSSGQAIIEQFF.

CDR3 coding DNA: TGTGCCAGCAGCGAGCGAGTAGATACGCAGTATTTT. Amino acid sequence: CASSERVDTQYF. This chain joins TRBV14 and TRBJ2-3; the D is unclear. The V gene's germline CDR1 is SGHDN and CDR2 FVKESK. The germline V and J ends were trimmed by 5 bases and 5 bases, with 8 bases remaining between them. The CDR3 contains 12 residues.

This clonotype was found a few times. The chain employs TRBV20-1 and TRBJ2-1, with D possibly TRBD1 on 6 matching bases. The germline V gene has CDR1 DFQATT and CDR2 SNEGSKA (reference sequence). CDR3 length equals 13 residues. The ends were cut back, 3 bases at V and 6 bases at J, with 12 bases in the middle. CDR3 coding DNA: TGCAGTGCTAGGGCCGGGACACCCAATGAGCAGTTCTTC. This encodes CSARAGTPNEQFF.

The CDR3 bases are TGTGCCAGCAGCCACGGGACAGGGGATGGCTACACCTTC. This translates into CASSHGTGDGYTF. This sequence joins TRBV3-1 and TRBJ1-2, with 10 bases aligning to TRBD1. There are 13 residues in the CDR3. Germline loops: CDR1 LGHDT, CDR2 YNNKEL (reference sequence). V lost 3 bases to trimming and J lost 6 bases; unmatched junction nucleotides: 1.

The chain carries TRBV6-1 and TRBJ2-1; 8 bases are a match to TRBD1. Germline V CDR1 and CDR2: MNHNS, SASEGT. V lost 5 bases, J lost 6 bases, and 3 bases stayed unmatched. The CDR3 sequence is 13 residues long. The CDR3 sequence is CASSRQGINEQFF. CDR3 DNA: TGTGCCAGCAGTAGACAGGGGATCAATGAGCAGTTCTTC.